This T cell receptor beta chain emerged from a study of blood T cell repertoires in COVID-19 (dated by TCRdb to 2020 to 2021). For the wider study: The collaborator samples originated in the United States, Italy and Spain and spanned the acute and convalescent phases of COVID-19. A de-identified subject ID, COVID-19 status, age in years and sex were almost always included in the sample metadata. A freely available public database, intended as a resource for researchers studying the immune response to SARS-CoV-2, is where the repertoires were released. Where available, HLA class I and class II types were obtained from metadata supplied by the sample provider rather than from assay-based typing. Deeply sampled blood TCRbeta repertoires from subjects exposed to, actively infected with, or recovered from COVID-19 were included in the dataset. Samples were obtained from the ongoing ImmuneRACE study (first 160 participants) and from some 1,300 subjects provided by 6 global collaborators. The material from the prospective study consisted of cDNA or gDNA derived from T cells, B-cell-depleted T cells, or PBMCs. General conclusions and limits of the study: How much clinical and demographic metadata was included differed by source and by participant, and the metadata was provided uncurated.

Whole blood was collected in K2EDTA tubes by collaborating institutions according to the institutions' own protocols. For TCRbeta analysis, collaborators shipped samples in one of three forms: frozen whole blood, isolated PBMCs, or DNA extracted from either of those sample types. The immunoSEQ Assay, a bias-controlled multiplex PCR, was used to amplify TCRbeta CDR3 regions from genomic DNA. On the authors' methods: Nucleated cell counts per sample were estimated from amplification of reference gene primers within the assay. Sequence reads were collapsed and filtered to measure the absolute abundance of every unique TCRbeta CDR3 rearrangement. For each sample, productive Simpson clonality was calculated by taking the square root of Simpson's diversity index across productive rearrangements. TCRdb mirrors the immuneACCESS table, restricted to in-frame sequences. Some clones are absent from its copies; in checked studies, under half trace to an unresolved V gene, and the reason for the others is unknown. For V, J and clone size, that table is used; D and trimming come from the DNA. The sample contains tens of thousands of clones, approximately 79% of them found a single time. The ten largest clonotypes hold less than 5.5% of the sample.

The table lists this clone with a few counts. The antigen it recognizes is unknown. The sample holds no much larger clone one base away, and base qualities are not on file. Its CDR3 holds 16 amino acids, cysteine through phenylalanine. Solely the CDR3 DNA is kept, with 48 bases framed from the first base. Trimming leaves V shorter by 0 bases and J shorter by 8 bases, with the junction holding 9 bases beyond the gene matches. From a lookup of the germline V gene, CDR1 and CDR2 are SGHAT and FQNNGV. The rearranged chain carries TRBV11-2 and TRBJ2-5; 10 central nucleotides agree with TRBD2. Sample: peripheral blood. The receptor's source is a woman of 80 years or more with active or convalescent COVID-19. Here the CDR3 is given as CASSLDLAGATGTQYF. Here is the DNA: TGTGCCAGCAGCTTAGATCTAGCGGGGGCAACAGGAACCCAGTACTTC.